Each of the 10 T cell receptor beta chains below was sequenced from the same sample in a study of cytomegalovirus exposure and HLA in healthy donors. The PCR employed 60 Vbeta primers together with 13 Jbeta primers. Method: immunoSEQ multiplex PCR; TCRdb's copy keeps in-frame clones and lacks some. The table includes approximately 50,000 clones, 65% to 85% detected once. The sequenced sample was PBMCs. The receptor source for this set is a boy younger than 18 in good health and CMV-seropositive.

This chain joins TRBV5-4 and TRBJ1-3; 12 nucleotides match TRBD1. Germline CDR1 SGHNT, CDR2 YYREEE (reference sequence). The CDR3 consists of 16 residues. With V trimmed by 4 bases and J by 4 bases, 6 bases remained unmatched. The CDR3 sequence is CASSLGTGGQGNTIYF. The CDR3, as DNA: TGTGCCAGCAGCCTAGGGACAGGGGGCCAAGGAAACACCATATATTTT.

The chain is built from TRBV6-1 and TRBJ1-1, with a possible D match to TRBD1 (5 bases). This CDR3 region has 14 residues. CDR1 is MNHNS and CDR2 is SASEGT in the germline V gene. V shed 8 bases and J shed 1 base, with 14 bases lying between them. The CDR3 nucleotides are TGTGCCAGCGGGGGGTTCCCCCCGAACACTGAAGCTTTCTTT. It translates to CASGGFPPNTEAFF.

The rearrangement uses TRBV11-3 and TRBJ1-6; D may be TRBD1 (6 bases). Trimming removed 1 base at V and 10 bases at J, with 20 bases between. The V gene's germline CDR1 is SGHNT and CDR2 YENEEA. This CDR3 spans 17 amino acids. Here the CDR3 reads CASSLGQEGGKKSPLHF. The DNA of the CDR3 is TGTGCCAGCAGCTTAGGACAGGAAGGTGGTAAGAAGTCACCCCTCCACTTT.

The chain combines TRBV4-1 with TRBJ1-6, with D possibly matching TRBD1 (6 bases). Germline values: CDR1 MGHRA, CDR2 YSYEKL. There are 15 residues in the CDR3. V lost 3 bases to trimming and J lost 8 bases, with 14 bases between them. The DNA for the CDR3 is TGCGCCAGCAGCCAGATAGGGGGTAAGGATTCACCCCTCCACTTT. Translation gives CASSQIGGKDSPLHF.

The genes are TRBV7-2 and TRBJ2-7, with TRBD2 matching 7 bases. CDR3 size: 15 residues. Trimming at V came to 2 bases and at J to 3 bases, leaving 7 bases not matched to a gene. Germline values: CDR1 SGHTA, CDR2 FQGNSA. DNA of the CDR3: TGTGCCAGCAGCTTATCTGTCGCGGGAGTCTACGAGCAGTACTTC. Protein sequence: CASSLSVAGVYEQYF.

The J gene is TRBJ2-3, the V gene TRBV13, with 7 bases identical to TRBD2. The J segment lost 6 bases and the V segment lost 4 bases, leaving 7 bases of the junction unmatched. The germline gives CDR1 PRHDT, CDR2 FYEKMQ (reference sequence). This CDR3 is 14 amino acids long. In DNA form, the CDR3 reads TGTGCCAGCAGCTCCTTAGCGGGCGGGGATACGCAGTATTTT. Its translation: CASSSLAGGDTQYF. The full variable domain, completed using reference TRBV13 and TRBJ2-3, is AAGVIQSPRHLIKEKRETATLKCYPIPRHDTVYWYQQGPGQDPQFLISFYEKMQSDKGSIPDRFSAQQFSDYHSELNMSSLELGDSALYFCASSSLAGGDTQYFGPGTRLTVL.

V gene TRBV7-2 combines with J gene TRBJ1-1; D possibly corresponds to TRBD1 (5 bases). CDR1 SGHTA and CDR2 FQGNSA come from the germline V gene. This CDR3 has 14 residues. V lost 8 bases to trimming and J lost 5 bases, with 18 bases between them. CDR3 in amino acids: CASASTRVQTEAFF. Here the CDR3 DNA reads TGTGCCAGCGCATCAACCAGGGTCCAGACTGAAGCTTTCTTT.

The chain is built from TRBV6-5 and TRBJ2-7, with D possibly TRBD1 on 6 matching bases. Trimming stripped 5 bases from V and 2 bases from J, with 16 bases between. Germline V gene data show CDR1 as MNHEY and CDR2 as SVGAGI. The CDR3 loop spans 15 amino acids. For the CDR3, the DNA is TGTGCCAGCAGTCCACGAGAGACAGGTGCCTACGAGCAGTACTTC. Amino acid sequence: CASSPRETGAYEQYF.

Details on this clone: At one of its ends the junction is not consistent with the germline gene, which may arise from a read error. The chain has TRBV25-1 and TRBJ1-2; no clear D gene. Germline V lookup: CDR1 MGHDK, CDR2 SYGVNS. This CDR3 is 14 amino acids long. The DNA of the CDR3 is TGTGCCAGCAGTGAATATTTTCGGGAGGAAGGCTGCACCTTC. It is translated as CASSEYFREEGCTF.

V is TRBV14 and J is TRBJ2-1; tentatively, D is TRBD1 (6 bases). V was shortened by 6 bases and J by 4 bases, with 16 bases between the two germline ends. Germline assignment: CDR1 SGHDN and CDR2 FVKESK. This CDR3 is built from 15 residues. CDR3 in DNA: TGTGCCAGCAGTCATACAGGGTCCCGGTACAATGAGCAGTTCTTC. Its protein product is CASSHTGSRYNEQFF.